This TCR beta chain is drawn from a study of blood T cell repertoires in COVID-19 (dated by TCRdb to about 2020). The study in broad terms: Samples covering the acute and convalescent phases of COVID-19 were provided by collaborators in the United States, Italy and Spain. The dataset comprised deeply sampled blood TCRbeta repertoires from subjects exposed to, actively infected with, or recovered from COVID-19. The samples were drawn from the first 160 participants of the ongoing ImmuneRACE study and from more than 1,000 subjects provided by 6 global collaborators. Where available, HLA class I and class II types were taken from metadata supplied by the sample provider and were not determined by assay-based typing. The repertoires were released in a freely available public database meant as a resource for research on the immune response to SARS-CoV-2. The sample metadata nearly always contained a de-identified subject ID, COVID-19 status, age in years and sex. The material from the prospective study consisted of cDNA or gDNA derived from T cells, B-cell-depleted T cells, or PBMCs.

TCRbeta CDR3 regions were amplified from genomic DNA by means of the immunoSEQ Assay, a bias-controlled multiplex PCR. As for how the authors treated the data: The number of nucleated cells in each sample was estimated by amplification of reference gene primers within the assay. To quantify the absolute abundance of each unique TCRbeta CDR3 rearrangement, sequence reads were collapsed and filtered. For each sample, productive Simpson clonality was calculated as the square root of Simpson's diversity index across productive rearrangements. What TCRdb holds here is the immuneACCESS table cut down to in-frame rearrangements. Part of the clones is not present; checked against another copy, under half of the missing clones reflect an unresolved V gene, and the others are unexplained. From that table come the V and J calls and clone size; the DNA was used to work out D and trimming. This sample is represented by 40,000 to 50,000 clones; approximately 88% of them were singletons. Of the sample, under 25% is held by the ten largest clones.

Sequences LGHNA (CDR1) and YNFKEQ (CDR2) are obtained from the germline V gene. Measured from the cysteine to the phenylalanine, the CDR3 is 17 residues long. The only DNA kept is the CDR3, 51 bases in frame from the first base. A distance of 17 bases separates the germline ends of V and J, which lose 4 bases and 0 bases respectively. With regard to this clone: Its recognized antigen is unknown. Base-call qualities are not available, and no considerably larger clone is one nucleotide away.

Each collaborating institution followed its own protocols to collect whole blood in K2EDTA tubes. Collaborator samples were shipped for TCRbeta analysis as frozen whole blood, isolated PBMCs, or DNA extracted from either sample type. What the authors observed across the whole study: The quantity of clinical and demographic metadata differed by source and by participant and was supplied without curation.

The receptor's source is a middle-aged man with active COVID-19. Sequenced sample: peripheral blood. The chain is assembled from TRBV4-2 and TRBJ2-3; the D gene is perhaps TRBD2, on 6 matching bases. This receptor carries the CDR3 CASSRHNRGTSTDTQYF. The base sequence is TGTGCCAGCAGCCGACACAACCGGGGGACTAGCACAGATACGCAGTATTTT.